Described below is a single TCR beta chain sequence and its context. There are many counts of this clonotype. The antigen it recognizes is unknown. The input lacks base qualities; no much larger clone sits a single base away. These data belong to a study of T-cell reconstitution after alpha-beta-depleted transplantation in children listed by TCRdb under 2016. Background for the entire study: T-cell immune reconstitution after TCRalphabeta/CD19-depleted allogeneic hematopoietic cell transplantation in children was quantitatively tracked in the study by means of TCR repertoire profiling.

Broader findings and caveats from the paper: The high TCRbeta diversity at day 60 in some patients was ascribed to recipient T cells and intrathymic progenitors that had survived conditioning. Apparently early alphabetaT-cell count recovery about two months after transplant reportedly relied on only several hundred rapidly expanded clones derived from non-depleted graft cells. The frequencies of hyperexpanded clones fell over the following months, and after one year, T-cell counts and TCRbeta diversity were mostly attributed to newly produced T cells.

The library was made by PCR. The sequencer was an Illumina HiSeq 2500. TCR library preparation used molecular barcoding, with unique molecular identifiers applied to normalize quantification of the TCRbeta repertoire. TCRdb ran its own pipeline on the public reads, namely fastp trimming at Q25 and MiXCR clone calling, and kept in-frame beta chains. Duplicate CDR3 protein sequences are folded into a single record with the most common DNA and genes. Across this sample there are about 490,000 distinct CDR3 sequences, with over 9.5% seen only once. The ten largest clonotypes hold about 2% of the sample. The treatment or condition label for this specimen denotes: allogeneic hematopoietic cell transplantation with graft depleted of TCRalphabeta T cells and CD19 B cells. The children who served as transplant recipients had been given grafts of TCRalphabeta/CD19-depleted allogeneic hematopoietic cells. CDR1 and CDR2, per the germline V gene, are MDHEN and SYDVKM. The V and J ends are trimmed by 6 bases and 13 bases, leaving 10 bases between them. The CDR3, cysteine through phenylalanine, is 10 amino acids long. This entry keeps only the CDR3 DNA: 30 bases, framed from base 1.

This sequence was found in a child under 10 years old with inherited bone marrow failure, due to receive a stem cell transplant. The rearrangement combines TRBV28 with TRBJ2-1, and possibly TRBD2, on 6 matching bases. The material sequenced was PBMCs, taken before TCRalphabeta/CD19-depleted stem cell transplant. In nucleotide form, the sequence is TGTGCCAGCAGGGGACTCCACCAGTTCTTC. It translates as CASRGLHQFF.